This section outlines one TCR beta chain sequence together with its context. Full-length variable regions came from constant-region reverse primers plus semi-nested Nested Universal Primer A PCR. TCRdb recomputed calls from the 5' RACE reads with MiXCR, one row per CDR3 protein. Of approximately 58,000 distinct CDR3 sequences detected, approximately 26% appear once; the ten largest clones hold roughly 2.2%. Cells sorted as Tregs were CD4+, CD25+ and CD127-/low. Germline-derived CDR1 and CDR2 are SNHLY and FYNNEI. Trimming took 0 bases from V and 3 from J; bases not matched to a gene: 2. This CDR3 region has 15 residues.

The material sequenced was tumor-infiltrating Tregs sorted from the breast tumor. The TCR sequence derives from a female donor with breast cancer. V is TRBV2 and J is TRBJ2-4; 7 bases fit TRBD2. As DNA, the CDR3 is TGTGCCAGCAGTGAAGCGGGGGGGTTCAAAAACATTCAGTACTTC. Protein sequence: CASSEAGGFKNIQYF.